This entry concerns a single TCR beta chain. What it recognizes is unknown. The record originates from a study of cytomegalovirus exposure and HLA in healthy donors. The PCR employed 60 Vbeta primers together with 13 Jbeta primers. Clones were sequenced by immunoSEQ multiplex PCR, and TCRdb holds only the in-frame ones, with some missing. The repertoire holds just over 200,000 clones, with about 81% as singletons. Germline V gene sequence: CDR1 MDHEN, CDR2 SYDVKM. This CDR3 contains 16 residues. Trimming cost V 4 bases and J 0 bases, with 13 bases left between them. Study-wide points: A later analysis showed HLA-associated TCR beta chains outstripping equally common others in clonal expansion.

Sequenced: PBMCs. The receptor's source is a woman in her 40s in good health and CMV-seronegative. This chain uses TRBV28 with TRBJ1-3, with D perhaps matching TRBD1 (6 bases). The CDR3 coding sequence is TGTGCCAGCAGTTCTGGACAGCTGCACTCTGGAAACACCATATATTTT. Residues: CASSSGQLHSGNTIYF.